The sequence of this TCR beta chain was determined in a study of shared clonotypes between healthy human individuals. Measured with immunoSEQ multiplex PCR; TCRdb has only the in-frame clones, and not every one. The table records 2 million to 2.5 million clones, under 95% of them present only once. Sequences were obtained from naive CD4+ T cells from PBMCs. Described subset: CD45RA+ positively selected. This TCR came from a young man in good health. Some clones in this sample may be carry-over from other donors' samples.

CDR3 sequence (DNA): TGTGCCAGCCCCTTGACCGGGGAGCTGTTTTTT. Translated, it gives CASPLTGELFF. J is TRBJ2-2 and V is TRBV21-1; the tabulated D call, TRBD2, remains unverified against the DNA. TRBV21-1 counts as a pseudogene. The CDR3 is 11 residues long.